Below, 32 T cell receptor beta chains from the same sample are listed, as sequenced in a study of T cell responses to AZD1222 COVID-19 vaccine. Sequencing used immunoSEQ multiplex PCR; TCRdb keeps in-frame clones, though not all of them. Among over 140,000 clones listed, roughly 92% were seen once. Sample: peripheral blood, taken on day 0 of AZD1222 vaccination. These receptors all come from an adult in good health.

Only one count was recorded for this clone. The chain employs TRBV28 and TRBJ1-5; D unclear. The CDR3 has 12 residues. From germline, CDR1 is MDHEN and CDR2 SYDVKM. The V gene lost 6 bases and the J gene lost 9 bases, with 12 bases spanning the gap. In DNA, the CDR3 is TGTGCCAGCAGAAACTCTGCCTCGCCCCAGCATTTT. As protein: CASRNSASPQHF.

CDR3 residues: CASSQLATYEQYF. In nucleotides, the CDR3 is TGTGCCAGCAGCCAACTAGCGACCTACGAGCAGTACTTC. J is TRBJ2-7 and V is TRBV3-1 (or the pseudogene TRBV3-2), with D maybe TRBD2 (6 bases). This CDR3 has 13 amino acids. Germline lookup yields CDR1 LGHDT and CDR2 YNNKEL (reference sequence). Trimming pared 2 bases from V and 2 bases from J, leaving 7 bases between.

The V call is TRBV2, the J call TRBJ1-4; D unclear. CDR3 length: 14 amino acids. Trimming cost V 8 bases and J 0 bases, with 10 bases left between them. Germline V lookup: CDR1 SNHLY, CDR2 FYNNEI. CDR3 nucleotide sequence: TGTGCCAGCGTACCAGCTTCAACTAATGAAAAACTGTTTTTT. Protein: CASVPASTNEKLFF.

V and J are TRBV2 and TRBJ1-6, with D perhaps TRBD1 (5 bases). This CDR3 spans 16 amino acids. Trimming took 3 bases from V and 9 from J, leaving 18 bases between them. From germline, CDR1 is SNHLY and CDR2 FYNNEI. As DNA, the CDR3 is TGTGCCAGCAGTGATGTGGCCAGGGTCAAGGCTTCACCCCTCCACTTT. This encodes CASSDVARVKASPLHF. Complete variable domain (other parts from reference TRBV2 and TRBJ1-6): EPEVTQTPSHQVTQMGQEVILRCVPISNHLYFYWYRQILGQKVEFLVSFYNNEISEKSEIFDDQFSVERPDGSNFTLKIRSTKLEDSAMYFCASSDVARVKASPLHFGNGTRLTVT.

The rearrangement uses TRBV6-5 and TRBJ2-3, with D possibly matching TRBD2 (6 bases). The CDR3 is made up of 14 amino acids. Germline CDR1 MNHEY, CDR2 SVGAGI. Trimming removed 6 bases from V and 0 bases from J, with 10 bases in between. CDR3 amino acids: CASRGGVSTDTQYF. The CDR3, as DNA: TGTGCCAGCAGGGGGGGAGTGAGCACAGATACGCAGTATTTT.

This clone was observed a single time. The rearrangement uses TRBV7-2 and TRBJ1-6; maybe TRBD1 (5 bases). V was clipped by 1 base and J by 8 bases, with 9 bases between them. CDR1 and CDR2 (germline): SGHTA, FQGNSA. CDR3 size: 14 residues. The CDR3 spells CASSLGGAYSPLHF. DNA of the CDR3: TGTGCCAGCAGCTTAGGAGGGGCCTATTCACCCCTCCACTTT.

V and J are TRBV18 and TRBJ2-3, with D hard to call. The CDR3 covers 13 residues. V was cut by 3 bases and J by 4 bases, with 8 bases left in between. CDR1 and CDR2 (germline): KGHSH, LQKENI. The chain's CDR3 is CASSPPGADTQYF. DNA for the CDR3: TGTGCCAGCTCACCCCCTGGCGCAGATACGCAGTATTTT.

The genes are TRBV11-2 and TRBJ2-1, with 7 nucleotides matching TRBD2. This CDR3 has 15 residues. V was clipped by 5 bases and J by 0 bases; unmatched bases: 4. The germline CDR1 and CDR2 sequences are SGHAT and FQNNGV. The CDR3 sequence is CASSTSVSSYNEQFF. DNA for the CDR3: TGTGCCAGCAGCACTAGCGTTAGCTCCTACAATGAGCAGTTCTTC.

The chain links TRBV2 to TRBJ1-2; perhaps TRBD1 as D (5 bases). This CDR3 spans 13 amino acids. Per germline, CDR1 SNHLY and CDR2 FYNNEI. V was pared by 8 bases and J by 7 bases, with 17 bases between. DNA of the CDR3: TGTGCCAGCGTCTTGGGGCAGGGCGGTGGCTACACCTTC. Its translation is CASVLGQGGGYTF.

This clone was counted between two and nine times. The CDR3 region has the DNA TGTGCCAGCAGTTACTCGTTACAGGGCTACGAGCAGTACTTC. This encodes CASSYSLQGYEQYF. The rearrangement uses TRBV6-5 and TRBJ2-7, with D tentatively TRBD1 (6 bases). V gave up 0 bases and J gave up 3 bases, with 9 bases separating them. Germline CDR1 is MNHEY and CDR2 is SVGAGI. The CDR3 extends over 14 amino acids.

V is TRBV5-1 and J is TRBJ2-5; 12 nucleotides agree with TRBD2. The CDR3 contains 14 residues. Trimming removed 3 bases from V and 5 bases from J; junction bases left unmatched: 2. The germline gives CDR1 SGHRS, CDR2 YFSETQ. CDR3 DNA sequence: TGCGCCAGCAGCTCTGGACTAGCGGGGGAGACCCAGTACTTC. It translates to CASSSGLAGETQYF.

The count of this clone is one. The rearrangement links TRBV28 to TRBJ1-1; D gene unclear. The CDR3 has 14 amino acids. From germline, CDR1 is MDHEN and CDR2 SYDVKM. The germline V and J ends were trimmed by 1 base and 5 bases, with 11 bases remaining between them. CDR3 sequence (DNA): TGTGCCAGCAGTTTATCAGGTGGAATAACTGAAGCTTTCTTT. It codes for CASSLSGGITEAFF.

The chain recombines TRBV5-1 with TRBJ2-5, with D possibly being TRBD1 (6 bases). V was shortened by 4 bases and J by 1 base, with 14 bases between the two germline ends. Germline CDR1 reads SGHRS; CDR2 reads YFSETQ. This CDR3 has 15 residues. The CDR3 nucleotides read TGCGCCAGCAGCCCATACACAGGGCCCCAAGAGACCCAGTACTTC. Protein: CASSPYTGPQETQYF.

The rearrangement links TRBV6-5 to TRBJ2-1; no reliable D call. The ends were cut back, 7 bases at V and 6 bases at J, with 10 bases in the middle. The V gene's germline CDR1 is MNHEY and CDR2 SVGAGI. The CDR3 is 12 amino acids. The DNA of the CDR3 is TGTGCCAGCATCTCGCGAAGCAATGAGCAGTTCTTC. It is translated as CASISRSNEQFF.

The J gene is TRBJ2-7, the V gene TRBV5-4, with TRBD1 identical over 7 bases. Germline V gives CDR1 SGHNT, CDR2 YYREEE (reference sequence). This CDR3 has 15 amino acids. The V and J ends lost 4 bases and 5 bases, in that order; junction bases with no gene match: 12. For the CDR3, the DNA is TGTGCCAGCAGCCAACAGGTGGGGACAGCCCACGAGCAGTACTTC. Translation: CASSQQVGTAHEQYF.

This sequence joins TRBV15 and TRBJ2-1; 14 nucleotides agree with TRBD2. In germline, CDR1 is LNHNV, CDR2 YYDKDF (reference sequence). The CDR3 is 16 residues long. V dropped 2 bases and J dropped 6; count of bases not matched to a gene: 3. The CDR3 loop is CATSRKTSGGANEQFF. The CDR3 coding sequence is TGTGCCACCAGCAGAAAGACTAGCGGGGGGGCCAATGAGCAGTTCTTC.

This clone was picked up a small number of times. This chain joins TRBV7-2 and TRBJ2-7; the D gene is possibly TRBD2 (5 bases). CDR1 is SGHTA, CDR2 FQGNSA, per germline. V lost 1 base to trimming and J lost 3 bases, with 10 bases between them. The CDR3 totals 14 residues. This CDR3 reads CASSLGERIYEQYF. As DNA, the CDR3 is TGTGCCAGCAGCTTAGGGGAGCGGATCTACGAGCAGTACTTC.

The CDR3 nucleotides are TGTGCCAGCAGTACCACCACAGATACGCAGTATTTT. It encodes CASSTTTDTQYF. V is TRBV6-6 and J is TRBJ2-3, with no clear D. Trimming left V 5 bases short and J 2 bases short, with 5 bases between. The CDR3 is 12 amino acids. Germline CDR1 is MNHNY and CDR2 is SVGAGI (reference sequence).

This clone was seen only once. The J gene is TRBJ2-7, the V gene TRBV7-8; maybe TRBD2 (5 bases). Per germline, CDR1 SGHVS and CDR2 FQNEAQ. The CDR3 runs 18 residues. The ends were cut back, 5 bases at V and 0 bases at J, with 23 bases in the middle. Here the CDR3 DNA reads TGTGCCAGCAGCCCCGGCCGCCCTGGTAGCGCGAACTCCTACGAGCAGTACTTC. Its protein is CASSPGRPGSANSYEQYF. The variable domain in full, with the rest retrieved from reference TRBV7-8 and TRBJ2-7, is GAGVSQSPRYKVAKRGQDVALRCDPISGHVSLFWYQQALGQGPEFLTYFQNEAQLDKSGLPSDRFFAERPEGSVSTLKIQRTQQEDSAVYLCASSPGRPGSANSYEQYFGPGTRLTVT.

The chain is built from TRBV14 and TRBJ1-2, with 9 bases lining up with TRBD1. The V gene's germline CDR1 is SGHDN and CDR2 FVKESK. The J segment lost 8 bases and the V segment lost 4 bases, leaving 8 bases of the junction unmatched. The CDR3 runs 14 residues. The CDR3 loop is CASSPTGQGRGYTF. The CDR3 nucleotides are TGTGCCAGCAGCCCCACGGGACAGGGCCGGGGCTACACCTTC.

The rearrangement uses TRBV24-1 and TRBJ1-4; 11 positions match TRBD1. Germline-derived CDR1 and CDR2 are KGHDR and SFDVKD. The junction had 10 bases not matched to a gene; V was cut back by 6 bases and J by 8 bases. CDR3 length: 16 residues. The CDR3 sequence is CATSSGQGGLREKLFF. DNA for the CDR3: TGTGCCACCAGTTCGGGACAGGGGGGCTTGCGCGAAAAACTGTTTTTT.

The chain uses TRBV11-1 and TRBJ2-5, with D unclear. Germline V gene sequence: CDR1 SGHAT, CDR2 FQDESV (reference sequence). Trimming shortened V by 3 bases and J by 1 base, and 12 bases separated the two germline ends. This CDR3 spans 15 amino acids. The DNA of the CDR3 is TGTGCCAGCAGCTTGTCTGGCGCACGCCAAGAGACCCAGTACTTC. This gives the protein CASSLSGARQETQYF.

The chain employs TRBV9 and TRBJ2-7, with a possible D match to TRBD2 (6 bases). The CDR3 consists of 13 residues. CDR1 is SGDLS, CDR2 YYNGEE, per germline. With 0 bases removed from V and 6 bases from J, the gap between germline ends came to 10 bases. This CDR3 is CASSVGGGREQYF. The CDR3 nucleotides are TGTGCCAGCAGCGTAGGTGGAGGGCGCGAGCAGTACTTC. Full variable domain (remainder filled in from reference TRBV9 and TRBJ2-7): DSGVTQTPKHLITATGQRVTLRCSPRSGDLSVYWYQQSLDQGLQFLIQYYNGEERAKGNILERFSAQQFPDLHSELNLSSLELGDSALYFCASSVGGGREQYFGPGTRLTVT.

The chain combines TRBV6-4 with TRBJ2-2; D unclear. Germline V gene sequence: CDR1 MRHNA, CDR2 SNTAGT. There are 13 residues in the CDR3. With 6 bases removed from V and 2 bases from J, the gap between germline ends came to 7 bases. CDR3 in DNA: TGTGCCAGCAGAGTGGGTAACACCGGGGAGCTGTTTTTT. This sequence encodes CASRVGNTGELFF.

The chain links TRBV9 to TRBJ2-2, with D possibly being TRBD1 (6 bases). CDR1 SGDLS and CDR2 YYNGEE come from the germline V gene. Trimming left V 4 bases short and J 5 bases short, with 15 bases between. The CDR3 totals 15 residues. The DNA for the CDR3 is TGTGCCAGCAGCACGACAGGAAAAGGGACCGGGGAGCTGTTTTTT. Amino acids: CASSTTGKGTGELFF.

The rearrangement links TRBV28 to TRBJ1-1, with TRBD1 matching over 7 bases. CDR3 size: 17 residues. Germline lookup yields CDR1 MDHEN and CDR2 SYDVKM. The J segment lost 1 base and the V segment lost 1 base, leaving 9 bases of the junction unmatched. CDR3 protein: CASSLYSWRTGNTEAFF. The CDR3 DNA reads TGTGCCAGCAGTTTATACTCTTGGCGGACAGGGAACACTGAAGCTTTCTTT.

This clone appeared once. The chain has TRBV5-4 and TRBJ2-2, with 8 bases fitting TRBD1. The CDR3 sequence is 15 residues long. The germline gives CDR1 SGHNT, CDR2 YYREEE (reference sequence). V lost 5 bases and J lost 7; bases outside the gene matches: 10. This CDR3 is CASSPRQGIGGELFF. The CDR3 DNA follows: TGTGCCAGCAGTCCCAGACAGGGGATCGGCGGGGAGCTGTTTTTT.

The chain links TRBV3-1 (or the pseudogene TRBV3-2) to TRBJ2-3; D is unclear. This CDR3 comprises 17 residues. Germline lookup yields CDR1 LGHDT and CDR2 YNNKEL (reference sequence). V lost 3 bases and J 1 base, leaving 17 bases between the germline ends. The CDR3 loop reads CASSHTAPQMRTDTQYF. CDR3 DNA: TGTGCCAGCAGCCACACGGCCCCACAAATGCGCACAGATACGCAGTATTTT.

The chain couples TRBV12-3 or TRBV12-4 to TRBJ2-7; D unresolved. The CDR3 has 12 amino acids. The germline V and J ends were trimmed by 0 bases and 7 bases, with 7 bases remaining between them. DNA of the CDR3: TGTGCCAGCAGTTTAGCCCTCCCGGAGCAGTACTTC. Its protein product is CASSLALPEQYF.

The chain has TRBV11-2 and TRBJ2-3; D unclear. This CDR3 has 14 amino acids. V was clipped by 0 bases and J by 2 bases, with 6 bases between them. CDR1 SGHAT and CDR2 FQNNGV come from the germline V gene. CDR3 coding DNA: TGTGCCAGCAGCTTAGATCGCGCCACAGATACGCAGTATTTT. Amino acids: CASSLDRATDTQYF.

In this sample, this clone turned up a few times. The chain combines TRBV7-9 with TRBJ1-1; D remains ambiguous. This CDR3 spans 13 amino acids. The germline V gene has CDR1 SEHNR and CDR2 FQNEAQ (reference sequence). The V gene lost 1 base and the J gene lost 6 bases, with 9 bases spanning the gap. CDR3 amino acids: CASSLVQFAEAFF. The CDR3 nucleotides are TGTGCCAGCAGCTTAGTGCAGTTCGCTGAAGCTTTCTTT.

The V gene is TRBV12-3 or TRBV12-4, the J gene TRBJ2-1; 7 bases agree with TRBD1. This CDR3 has 12 amino acids. V lost 6 bases to trimming and J lost 15 bases; unmatched junction nucleotides: 11. The DNA for the CDR3 is TGTGCCAGCAGCCGCGACAGGGCAGAGGGGTTCTTC. As protein: CASSRDRAEGFF.